The subject of this entry is one T cell receptor beta chain. This entry comes from a study of blood T cell repertoires in COVID-19. Study-wide context: T cells, B-cell-depleted T cells, or PBMCs provided the cDNA or gDNA that served as material.

The trim removed 1 base at V and 2 bases at J, leaving 15 bases unmatched. Germline lookup yields CDR1 SGHRS and CDR2 YFSETQ. This CDR3 contains 20 residues. Clones were sequenced by immunoSEQ multiplex PCR, and TCRdb holds only the in-frame ones, with some missing. This sample yields about 210,000 clones, of which around 88% are seen a single time; 8.2% belongs to the top ten. The chain carries TRBV5-1 and TRBJ2-7; 13 positions match TRBD2. Specimen: peripheral blood. The receptor was derived from a woman between 45 and 65 years old with acute or convalescent COVID-19. CDR3 in amino acids: CASSLSRLAGGLLVAYEQYF. CDR3 DNA sequence: TGCGCCAGCAGCTTGAGTAGACTAGCGGGAGGTCTATTGGTCGCCTACGAGCAGTACTTC.